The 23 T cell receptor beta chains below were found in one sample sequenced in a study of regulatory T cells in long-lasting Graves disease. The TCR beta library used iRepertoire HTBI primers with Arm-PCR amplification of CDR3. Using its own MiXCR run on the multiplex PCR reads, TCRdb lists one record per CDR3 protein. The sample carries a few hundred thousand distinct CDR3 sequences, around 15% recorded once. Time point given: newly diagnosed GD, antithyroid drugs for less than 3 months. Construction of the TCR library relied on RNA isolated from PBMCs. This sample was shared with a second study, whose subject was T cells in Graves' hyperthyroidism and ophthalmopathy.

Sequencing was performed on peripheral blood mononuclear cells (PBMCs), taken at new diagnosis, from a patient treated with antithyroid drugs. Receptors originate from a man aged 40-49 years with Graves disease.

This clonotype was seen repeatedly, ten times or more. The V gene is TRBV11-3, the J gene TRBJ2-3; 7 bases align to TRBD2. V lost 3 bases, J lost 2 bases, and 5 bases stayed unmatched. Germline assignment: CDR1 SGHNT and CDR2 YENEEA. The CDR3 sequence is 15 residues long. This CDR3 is CASSLWDYLTDTQYF. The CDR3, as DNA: TGTGCCAGCAGCTTGTGGGACTACCTCACAGATACGCAGTATTTT.

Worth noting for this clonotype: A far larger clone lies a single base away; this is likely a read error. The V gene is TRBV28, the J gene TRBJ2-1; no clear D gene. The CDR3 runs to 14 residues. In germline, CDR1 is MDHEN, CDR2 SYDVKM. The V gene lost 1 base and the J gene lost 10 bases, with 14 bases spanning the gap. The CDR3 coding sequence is TGTGCCAGCAGTTTATTCGGCAGATCCTACGAGCAGTTCTTC. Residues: CASSLFGRSYEQFF.

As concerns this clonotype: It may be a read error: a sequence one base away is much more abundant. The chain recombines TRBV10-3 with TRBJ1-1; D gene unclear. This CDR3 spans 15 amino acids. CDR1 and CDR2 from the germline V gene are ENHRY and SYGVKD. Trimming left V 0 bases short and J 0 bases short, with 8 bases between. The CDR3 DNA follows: TGTGCCATCAGTGAGTCGCGGGCCCTGAACACTGAAGCTTTCTTT. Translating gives CAISESRALNTEAFF.

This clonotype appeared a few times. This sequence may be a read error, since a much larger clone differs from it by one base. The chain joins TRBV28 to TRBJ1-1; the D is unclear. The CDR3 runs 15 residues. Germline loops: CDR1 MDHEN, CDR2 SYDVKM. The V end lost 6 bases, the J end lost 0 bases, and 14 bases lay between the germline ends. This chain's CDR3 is CASSPVMVMNTEAFF. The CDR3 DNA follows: TGTGCCAGCAGCCCCGTTATGGTTATGAACACTGAAGCTTTCTTT. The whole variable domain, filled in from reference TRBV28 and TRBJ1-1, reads DVKVTQSSRYLVKRTGEKVFLECVQDMDHENMFWYRQDPGLGLRLIYFSYDVKMKEKGDIPEGYSVSREKKERFSLILESASTNQTSMYLCASSPVMVMNTEAFFGQGTRLTVV.

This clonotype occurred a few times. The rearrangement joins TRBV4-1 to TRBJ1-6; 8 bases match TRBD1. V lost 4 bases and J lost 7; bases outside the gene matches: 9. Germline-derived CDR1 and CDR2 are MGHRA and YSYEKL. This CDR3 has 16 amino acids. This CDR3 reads CASSRGRQGTNSPLHF. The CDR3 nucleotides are TGCGCCAGCAGCCGGGGCAGACAGGGGACGAATTCACCCCTCCACTTT.

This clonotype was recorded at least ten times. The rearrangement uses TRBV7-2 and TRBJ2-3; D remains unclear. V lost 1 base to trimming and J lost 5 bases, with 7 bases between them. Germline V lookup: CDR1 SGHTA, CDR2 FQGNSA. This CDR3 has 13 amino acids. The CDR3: CASSLGPKDTQYF. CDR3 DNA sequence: TGTGCCAGCAGCTTAGGCCCGAAAGATACGCAGTATTTT.

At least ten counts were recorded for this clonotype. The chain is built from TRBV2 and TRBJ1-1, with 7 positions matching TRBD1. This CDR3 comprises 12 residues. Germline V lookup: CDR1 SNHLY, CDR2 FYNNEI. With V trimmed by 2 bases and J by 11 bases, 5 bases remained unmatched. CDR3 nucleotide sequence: TGTGCCAGCAGTGAACAGGGGGTGCGGGCTTTCTTT. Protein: CASSEQGVRAFF.

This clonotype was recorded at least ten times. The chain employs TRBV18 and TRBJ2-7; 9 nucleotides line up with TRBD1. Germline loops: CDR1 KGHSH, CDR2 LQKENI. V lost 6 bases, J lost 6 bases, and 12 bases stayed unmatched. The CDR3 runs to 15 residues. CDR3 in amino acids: CASSSYGTGSFEQYF. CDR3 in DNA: TGTGCCAGCTCGAGCTACGGGACAGGGAGCTTCGAGCAGTACTTC. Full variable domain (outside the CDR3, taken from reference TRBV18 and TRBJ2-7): NAGVMQNPRHLVRRRGQEARLRCSPMKGHSHVYWYRQLPEEGLKFMVYLQKENIIDESGMPKERFSAEFPKEGPSILRIQQVVRGDSAAYFCASSSYGTGSFEQYFGPGTRLTVT.

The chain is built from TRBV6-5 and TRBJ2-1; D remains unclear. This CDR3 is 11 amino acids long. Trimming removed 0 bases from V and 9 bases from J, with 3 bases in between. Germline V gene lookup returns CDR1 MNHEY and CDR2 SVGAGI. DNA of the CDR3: TGTGCCAGCAGTTACTCGGGTGAGCAGTTCTTC. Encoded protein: CASSYSGEQFF.

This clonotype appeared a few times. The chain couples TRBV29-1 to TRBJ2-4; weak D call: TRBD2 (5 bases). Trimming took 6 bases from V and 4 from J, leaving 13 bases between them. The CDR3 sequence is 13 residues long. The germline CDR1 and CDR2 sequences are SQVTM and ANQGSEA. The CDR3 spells CSVGRRDKNIQYF. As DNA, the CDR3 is TGCAGCGTGGGCCGACGGGATAAAAACATTCAGTACTTC.

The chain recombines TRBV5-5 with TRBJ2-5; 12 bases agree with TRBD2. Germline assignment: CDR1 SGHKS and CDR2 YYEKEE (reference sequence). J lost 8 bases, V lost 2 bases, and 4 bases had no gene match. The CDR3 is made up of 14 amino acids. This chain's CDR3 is CASSFWTSGDTQYF. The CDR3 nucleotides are TGTGCCAGCAGCTTTTGGACTAGCGGGGACACCCAGTACTTC.

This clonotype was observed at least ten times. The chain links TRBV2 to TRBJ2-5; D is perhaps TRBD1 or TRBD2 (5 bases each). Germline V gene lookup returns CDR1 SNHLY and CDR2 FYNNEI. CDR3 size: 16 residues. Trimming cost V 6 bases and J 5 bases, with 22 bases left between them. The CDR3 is CASSGYRDPVMETQYF. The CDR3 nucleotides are TGTGCCAGCAGCGGCTACCGGGACCCGGTAATGGAGACCCAGTACTTC.

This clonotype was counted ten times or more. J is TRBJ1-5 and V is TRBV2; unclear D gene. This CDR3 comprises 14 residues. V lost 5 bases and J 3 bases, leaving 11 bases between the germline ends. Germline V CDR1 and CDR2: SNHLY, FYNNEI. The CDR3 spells CASSYTEHNQPQHF. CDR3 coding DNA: TGTGCCAGCAGTTACACGGAACACAATCAGCCCCAGCATTTT. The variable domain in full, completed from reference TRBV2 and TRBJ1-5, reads EPEVTQTPSHQVTQMGQEVILRCVPISNHLYFYWYRQILGQKVEFLVSFYNNEISEKSEIFDDQFSVERPDGSNFTLKIRSTKLEDSAMYFCASSYTEHNQPQHFGDGTRLSIL.

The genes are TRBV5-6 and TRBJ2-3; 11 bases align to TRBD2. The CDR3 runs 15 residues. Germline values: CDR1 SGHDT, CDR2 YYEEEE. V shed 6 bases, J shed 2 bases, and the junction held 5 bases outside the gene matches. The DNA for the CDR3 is TGTGCCAGCACCATAGCGGGGGGGAACACAGATACGCAGTATTTT. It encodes CASTIAGGNTDTQYF.

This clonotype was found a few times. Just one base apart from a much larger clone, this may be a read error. The CDR3 region has the DNA TGTGCCAGCAGCTTCTCGCAGTACAATGAGCAGTACTTC. It yields the protein CASSFSQYNEQYF. The rearrangement joins TRBV5-8 to TRBJ2-7; no clear D. Germline lookup yields CDR1 SGHTS and CDR2 YDEGEE. Trimming shortened V by 2 bases and J by 7 bases, and 13 bases separated the two germline ends. The CDR3 is made up of 13 amino acids.

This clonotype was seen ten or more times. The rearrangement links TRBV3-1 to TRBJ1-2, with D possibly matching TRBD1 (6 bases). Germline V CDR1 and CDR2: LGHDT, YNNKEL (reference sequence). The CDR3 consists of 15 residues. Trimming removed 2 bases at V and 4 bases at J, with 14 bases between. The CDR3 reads CASSQTGYGGYGYTF. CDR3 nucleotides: TGTGCCAGCAGCCAAACAGGGTATGGGGGCTATGGCTACACCTTC.

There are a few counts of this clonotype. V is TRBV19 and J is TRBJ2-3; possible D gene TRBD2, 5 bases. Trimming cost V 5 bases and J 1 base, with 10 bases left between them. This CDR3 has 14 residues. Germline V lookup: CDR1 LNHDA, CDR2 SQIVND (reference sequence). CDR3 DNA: TGTGCCAGTAGTGGCGCGGGTCGCACAGATACGCAGTATTTT. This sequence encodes CASSGAGRTDTQYF.

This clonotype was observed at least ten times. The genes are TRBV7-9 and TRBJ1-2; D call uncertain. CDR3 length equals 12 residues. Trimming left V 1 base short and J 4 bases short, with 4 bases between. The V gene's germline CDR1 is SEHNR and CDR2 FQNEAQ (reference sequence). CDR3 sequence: CASSLESYGYTF. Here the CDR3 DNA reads TGTGCCAGCAGCTTAGAGTCCTATGGCTACACCTTC. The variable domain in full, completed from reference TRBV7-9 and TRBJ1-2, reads DTGVSQNPRHKITKRGQNVTFRCDPISEHNRLYWYRQTLGQGPEFLTYFQNEAQLEKSRLLSDRFSAERPKGSFSTLEIQRTEQGDSAMYLCASSLESYGYTFGSGTRLTVV.

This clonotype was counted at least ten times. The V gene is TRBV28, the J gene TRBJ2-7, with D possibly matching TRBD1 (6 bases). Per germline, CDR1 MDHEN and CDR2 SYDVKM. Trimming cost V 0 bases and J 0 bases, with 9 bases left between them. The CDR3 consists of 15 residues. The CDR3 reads CASSLWGALSYEQYF. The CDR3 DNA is TGTGCCAGCAGTTTATGGGGGGCCCTCTCCTACGAGCAGTACTTC. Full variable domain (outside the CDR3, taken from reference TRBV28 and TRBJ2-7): DVKVTQSSRYLVKRTGEKVFLECVQDMDHENMFWYRQDPGLGLRLIYFSYDVKMKEKGDIPEGYSVSREKKERFSLILESASTNQTSMYLCASSLWGALSYEQYFGPGTRLTVT.

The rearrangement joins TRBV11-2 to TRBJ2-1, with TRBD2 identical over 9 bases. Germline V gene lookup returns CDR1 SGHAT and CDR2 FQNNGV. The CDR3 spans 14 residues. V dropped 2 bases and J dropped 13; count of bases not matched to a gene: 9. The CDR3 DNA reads TGTGCCAGCAGCTTACAGCAGACGGGACTAGCCCAGTTCTTC. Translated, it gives CASSLQQTGLAQFF.

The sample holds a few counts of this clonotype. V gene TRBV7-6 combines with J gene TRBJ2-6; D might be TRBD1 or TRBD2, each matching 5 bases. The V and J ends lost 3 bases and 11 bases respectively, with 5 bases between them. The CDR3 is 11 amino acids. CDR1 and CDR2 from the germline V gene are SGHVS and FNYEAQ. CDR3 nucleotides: TGTGCCAGCAGCTTGGGGGACGTCCTGACTTTC. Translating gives CASSLGDVLTF.

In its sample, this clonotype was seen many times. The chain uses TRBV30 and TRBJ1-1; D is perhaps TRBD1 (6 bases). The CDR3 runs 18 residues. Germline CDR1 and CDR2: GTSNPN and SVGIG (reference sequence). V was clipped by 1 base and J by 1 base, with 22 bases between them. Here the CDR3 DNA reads TGTGCCTGGAGTGACCCCAGACAGGTCACCCTTTCGAACACTGAAGCTTTCTTT. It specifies CAWSDPRQVTLSNTEAFF.

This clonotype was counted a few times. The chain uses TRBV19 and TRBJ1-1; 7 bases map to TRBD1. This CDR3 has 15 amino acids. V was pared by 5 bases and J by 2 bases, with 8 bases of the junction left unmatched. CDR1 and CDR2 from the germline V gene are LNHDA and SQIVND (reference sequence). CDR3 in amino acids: CASSVTGTVNTEAFF. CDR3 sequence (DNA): TGTGCCAGTAGTGTTACCGGGACAGTAAACACTGAAGCTTTCTTT.